This T cell receptor beta chain was identified during a study of blood T cell repertoires in COVID-19. At the level of the study: The analysed material was cDNA or gDNA that came from T cells, B-cell-depleted T cells, or PBMCs.

Germline V CDR1 and CDR2: SGHNT, YENEEA. Losses at the gene ends were 1 base for V and 3 bases for J; bases not matched to a gene: 6. The CDR3 is 17 residues long. TCRdb's table, derived via immunoSEQ multiplex PCR, lists solely in-frame clones and lacks some. The sample lists approximately 220,000 clones; roughly 80% were seen once. This clone appeared a few times. Participant age was 18 to 89 years, and participants resided in fewer than 25 US areas. This clonotype originated in a woman aged 40 to 55 with acute COVID-19. The sample comprised PBMCs or T cells enriched from blood (not recorded which). The genes are TRBV11-3 and TRBJ2-1; 10 bases match TRBD1. The CDR3 bases are TGTGCCAGCAGCTTAGGTGGGGGGGACAGGGGCTACAATGAGCAGTTCTTC. Protein product: CASSLGGGDRGYNEQFF.